This TCR beta chain was retrieved from a study of T cells in Graves' hyperthyroidism and ophthalmopathy. RNA transcripts yielded amplified TCR beta CDR3 regions. The study used the HTBI primer set for a first-round RT-PCR of the TCR CDR3. Each CDR3 protein is one row after TCRdb ran MiXCR on the multiplex PCR reads. The table records some 270,000 distinct CDR3 sequences, about 25% of them present only once. This CDR3 comprises 14 residues. Germline V gives CDR1 LNHDA, CDR2 SQIVND (reference sequence). V was clipped by 6 bases and J by 1 base, with 13 bases between them. This chain joins TRBV19 and TRBJ2-7, with D possibly TRBD2 on 5 matching bases. The sequenced material came from blood. This receptor was taken from a woman aged 35 to 49 with Graves' ophthalmopathy. The chain's CDR3 is CASSSGILSYEQYF. CDR3 DNA: TGTGCCAGTAGCTCCGGGATTCTTTCCTACGAGCAGTACTTC.